These 32 T cell receptor beta chains came from one sample sequenced in a study of blood T cell repertoires in COVID-19. Assay: immunoSEQ multiplex PCR; the TCRdb copy retains only in-frame clones and omits some. In the table there are about 200,000 clones, 94% of which are singletons. The sequenced sample consisted of peripheral blood. These receptors all come from a young man with COVID-19, enrolled during active disease.

This rearrangement joins TRBV5-1 to TRBJ2-7; TRBD1 aligns across 8 bases. The trim removed 4 bases at V and 3 bases at J, leaving 6 bases unmatched. Germline V lookup: CDR1 SGHRS, CDR2 YFSETQ. The CDR3 is made up of 14 amino acids. CDR3 amino acids: CASSPGQVFYEQYF. CDR3 nucleotide sequence: TGCGCCAGCAGCCCGGGACAGGTTTTCTACGAGCAGTACTTC.

V gene TRBV4-1 combines with J gene TRBJ1-3, with 7 bases fitting TRBD1. The CDR3 loop spans 16 amino acids. V trimming: 1 base; J trimming: 2 bases; junction bases outside the gene matches: 5. CDR1 MGHRA and CDR2 YSYEKL come from the germline V gene. The CDR3 sequence is CASSQVGGGPGNTIYF. Here the CDR3 DNA reads TGCGCCAGCAGCCAAGTTGGAGGGGGCCCTGGAAACACCATATATTTT.

The chain has TRBV25-1 and TRBJ1-5; D is perhaps TRBD1 (6 bases). With 1 base removed from V and 5 bases from J, the gap between germline ends came to 12 bases. This CDR3 region has 15 residues. Germline CDR1 and CDR2: MGHDK and SYGVNS. CDR3 residues: CASSELGQGYQPQHF. The CDR3 DNA is TGTGCCAGCAGTGAATTGGGGCAGGGGTATCAGCCCCAGCATTTT.

The chain joins TRBV10-3 to TRBJ2-3; TRBD1 aligns across 11 bases. The CDR3 covers 16 residues. J gave up 0 bases and V 6 bases, and 5 bases lay outside the gene matches. In germline, CDR1 is ENHRY, CDR2 SYGVKD. CDR3 nucleotides: TGTGCCATCAGCTATGGACAGGGGGCGAGCACAGATACGCAGTATTTT. Translating it yields CAISYGQGASTDTQYF.

This rearrangement joins TRBV25-1 to TRBJ1-4; D gene unclear. Trimming pared 2 bases from V and 5 bases from J, leaving 12 bases between. Germline values: CDR1 MGHDK, CDR2 SYGVNS. This CDR3 is 15 amino acids long. The CDR3 nucleotides read TGTGCCAGCAGTGAAGATGTTGGAGCGAATGAAAAACTGTTTTTT. It codes for CASSEDVGANEKLFF.

The chain employs TRBV3-1 (or the pseudogene TRBV3-2) and TRBJ2-7; 8 nucleotides match TRBD2. The CDR3 consists of 14 residues. Trimming at V came to 4 bases and at J to 3 bases, leaving 5 bases not matched to a gene. CDR1 is LGHDT and CDR2 is YNNKEL in the germline V gene (reference sequence). The CDR3 DNA follows: TGTGCCAGCAGCCCGGGACTAGTTATCTACGAGCAGTACTTC. This sequence encodes CASSPGLVIYEQYF.

The rearrangement uses TRBV15 and TRBJ1-4; 8 nucleotides line up with TRBD1. The CDR3 runs 16 residues. Germline trimming cut 5 bases from V and 3 bases from J; bases unmatched to any gene: 8. Germline V gene data show CDR1 as LNHNV and CDR2 as YYDKDF (reference sequence). CDR3 region: CATSPLQGAANEKLFF. DNA for the CDR3: TGTGCCACCAGCCCTCTTCAGGGGGCTGCTAATGAAAAACTGTTTTTT.

The chain has TRBV14 and TRBJ1-2; a possible D gene is TRBD1 (5 bases). This CDR3 spans 14 amino acids. Trimming pared 2 bases from V and 2 bases from J, leaving 9 bases between. Germline assignment: CDR1 SGHDN and CDR2 FVKESK. The CDR3 reads CASSQSGENYGYTF. CDR3 sequence (DNA): TGTGCCAGCAGCCAATCGGGGGAGAACTATGGCTACACCTTC.

The chain carries TRBV7-9 and TRBJ2-7, with 7 bases matching TRBD2. Trimming at V came to 8 bases and at J to 6 bases, leaving 16 bases not matched to a gene. This CDR3 has 15 amino acids. Germline CDR1 SEHNR, CDR2 FQNEAQ (reference sequence). The CDR3 nucleotides are TGTGCCAGCGCAAAACCCGGACTAGTGGGGGGCGAGCAGTACTTC. This translates into CASAKPGLVGGEQYF.

This rearrangement joins TRBV19 to TRBJ2-3; TRBD1 matches at 9 bases. Trimming removed 5 bases from V and 0 bases from J; junction bases left unmatched: 9. CDR1 LNHDA and CDR2 SQIVND come from the germline V gene (reference sequence). This CDR3 region has 17 residues. The DNA for the CDR3 is TGTGCCAGTAGTCAAATTAGGGGGACAGGGAGCACAGATACGCAGTATTTT. Encoded protein: CASSQIRGTGSTDTQYF.

This chain links TRBV3-1 (or the pseudogene TRBV3-2) with TRBJ2-7; D perhaps matches TRBD2 (5 bases). The CDR3 is 13 amino acids. Germline V gene data show CDR1 as LGHDT and CDR2 as YNNKEL (reference sequence). V dropped 1 base and J dropped 4 bases, with 8 bases sitting between them. Here the CDR3 reads CASSQGPGYEQYF. The CDR3 DNA sequence: TGTGCCAGCAGCCAAGGTCCGGGGTACGAGCAGTACTTC.

The gene calls are TRBV19 and TRBJ1-2, with a weak D call TRBD1 (6 bases). The V end lost 5 bases, the J end lost 2 bases, and 12 bases lay between the germline ends. The CDR3 totals 14 residues. The germline gives CDR1 LNHDA, CDR2 SQIVND (reference sequence). The CDR3 is CASSPGGQNYGYTF. In DNA, the CDR3 is TGTGCCAGTAGTCCGGGGGGCCAAAACTATGGCTACACCTTC.

V is TRBV4-1 and J is TRBJ2-1, with a weak D call TRBD2 (5 bases). The CDR3 runs 18 residues. The germline V gene has CDR1 MGHRA and CDR2 YSYEKL. V was cut by 0 bases and J by 2 bases, with 17 bases left in between. Here the CDR3 DNA reads TGCGCCAGCAGCCAAGATCCCGCCGGGGAGAGGACCTACAATGAGCAGTTCTTC. Its protein product is CASSQDPAGERTYNEQFF.

The CDR3 reads CASSPQGIQNTEAFF. The DNA for the CDR3 is TGTGCCAGCAGCCCCCAGGGGATCCAGAACACTGAAGCTTTCTTT. V is TRBV9 and J is TRBJ1-1; D possibly corresponds to TRBD1 (6 bases). The CDR3 sequence is 15 residues long. Trimming shortened V by 4 bases and J by 1 base, and 14 bases separated the two germline ends. Germline assignment: CDR1 SGDLS and CDR2 YYNGEE.

The gene calls are TRBV2 and TRBJ1-1; weak D call: TRBD1 (6 bases). The V and J ends lost 5 bases and 7 bases respectively, with 11 bases between them. This CDR3 is 12 amino acids long. Per the germline V gene, CDR1 is SNHLY and CDR2 is FYNNEI. The CDR3 is CASSQDRHEAFF. In nucleotides, the CDR3 is TGTGCCAGCAGTCAGGACAGACATGAAGCTTTCTTT.

V is TRBV6-5 and J is TRBJ2-6; a possible D gene is TRBD2 (5 bases). Per the germline V gene, CDR1 is MNHEY and CDR2 is SVGAGI. V was trimmed by 2 bases and J by 0 bases, leaving 8 bases between them. The CDR3 consists of 16 residues. CDR3 region: CASSYAGNSGANVLTF. CDR3 sequence (DNA): TGTGCCAGCAGTTACGCGGGTAACTCTGGGGCCAACGTCCTGACTTTC.

Points on this clone: Other DNA sequences of this sample code for an identical CDR3. V is TRBV3-1 (or the pseudogene TRBV3-2) and J is TRBJ1-5; no definite D call. This CDR3 has 12 amino acids. Germline CDR1 reads LGHDT; CDR2 reads YNNKEL (reference sequence). V was cut by 3 bases and J by 5 bases, with 5 bases left in between. CDR3 DNA: TGTGCCAGCAGCCAGGCCGATCAGCCCCAGCATTTT. Protein product: CASSQADQPQHF.

The rearrangement joins TRBV2 to TRBJ1-3, with TRBD1 as a possible D gene (6 bases). V gave up 4 bases and J gave up 0 bases, with 13 bases separating them. The CDR3 contains 16 residues. Germline CDR1 reads SNHLY; CDR2 reads FYNNEI. The CDR3 DNA sequence: TGTGCCAGCAGTGTCTCTGGACAGAACTCTGGAAACACCATATATTTT. This gives the protein CASSVSGQNSGNTIYF.

This chain uses TRBV3-1 (or the pseudogene TRBV3-2) with TRBJ1-6; possible D gene TRBD1, 5 bases. Deletions cut 1 base from V and 7 bases from J, with 11 bases between. CDR1 and CDR2 (germline): LGHDT, YNNKEL (reference sequence). This CDR3 comprises 15 residues. CDR3 coding DNA: TGTGCCAGCAGCCAAGGTGACAGAAACAATTCACCCCTCCACTTT. Amino acids: CASSQGDRNNSPLHF.

This rearrangement joins TRBV15 to TRBJ2-7, with D maybe TRBD1 (5 bases). Trimming shortened V by 0 bases and J by 3 bases, and 9 bases separated the two germline ends. There are 14 residues in the CDR3. Germline values: CDR1 LNHNV, CDR2 YYDKDF (reference sequence). The CDR3 here is CATSREGQGYEQYF. In nucleotides, the CDR3 is TGTGCCACCAGCAGAGAGGGCCAGGGCTACGAGCAGTACTTC. Full variable domain (rest looked up from reference TRBV15 and TRBJ2-7): DAMVIQNPRYQVTQFGKPVTLSCSQTLNHNVMYWYQQKSSQAPKLLFHYYDKDFNNEADTPDNFQSRRPNTSFCFLDIRSPGLGDTAMYLCATSREGQGYEQYFGPGTRLTVT.

This clone has just one count. J is TRBJ1-6 and V is TRBV4-1; 9 bases line up with TRBD1. CDR3 length: 15 residues. CDR1 and CDR2 (germline): MGHRA, YSYEKL. V shed 3 bases and J 10 bases; nucleotides not matched to a gene: 7. The CDR3 region is CASSQRTGARSPLHF. CDR3 DNA sequence: TGCGCCAGCAGCCAGCGGACAGGGGCGAGATCACCCCTCCACTTT.

V gene TRBV11-3 combines with J gene TRBJ2-3, with D possibly TRBD2 on 5 matching bases. The CDR3 consists of 14 residues. V was pared by 1 base and J by 6 bases, with 11 bases between. CDR1 SGHNT and CDR2 YENEEA come from the germline V gene. The CDR3 DNA is TGTGCCAGCAGCTTAGGAGGGATGAGGGATACGCAGTATTTT. Its translation: CASSLGGMRDTQYF.

V and J are TRBV21-1 and TRBJ2-1; the table's D call, TRBD2, was not checked against the DNA. TRBV21-1 is a known pseudogene. The CDR3 has 14 amino acids. CDR3 amino acids: CASSKRVAGHEQFF. The DNA of the CDR3 is TGTGCCAGCAGCAAAAGGGTTGCGGGCCATGAGCAGTTCTTC.

This chain connects TRBV11-2 to TRBJ2-1, with 11 bases identical to TRBD2. J lost 4 bases, V lost 1 base, and 6 bases had no gene match. The CDR3 has 17 amino acids. Germline V CDR1 and CDR2: SGHAT, FQNNGV. CDR3 in amino acids: CASSLALTSGGYNEQFF. The CDR3 coding sequence is TGTGCCAGCAGCTTAGCCCTCACTAGCGGGGGATACAATGAGCAGTTCTTC.

A single count supports this clone. This chain connects TRBV19 to TRBJ2-6; 7 nucleotides match TRBD1. The germline CDR1 and CDR2 sequences are LNHDA and SQIVND (reference sequence). The CDR3 extends over 18 amino acids. V shed 5 bases, J shed 0 bases, and the junction held 10 bases outside the gene matches. The CDR3 DNA reads TGTGCCAGTAGTGCTACAGGGGATATTGGCTCTGGGGCCAACGTCCTGACTTTC. This translates into CASSATGDIGSGANVLTF.

V and J are TRBV28 and TRBJ1-2, with TRBD1 as a possible D gene (5 bases). In germline, CDR1 is MDHEN, CDR2 SYDVKM. V lost 5 bases and J lost 4, with 8 bases in between. The CDR3 covers 12 residues. CDR3 loop: CASSPDSYGYTF. The CDR3 bases are TGTGCCAGCAGTCCCGACAGCTATGGCTACACCTTC.

The V call is TRBV5-6, the J call TRBJ2-7; 7 nucleotides line up with TRBD1. V lost 3 bases to trimming and J lost 3 bases; unmatched junction nucleotides: 6. This CDR3 region has 14 residues. The germline gives CDR1 SGHDT, CDR2 YYEEEE. CDR3 amino acids: CASSSGTDHYEQYF. DNA of the CDR3: TGTGCCAGCAGCTCCGGGACAGACCACTACGAGCAGTACTTC.

This chain joins TRBV4-1 and TRBJ1-3, with 7 bases matching TRBD1. V shed 3 bases and J 0 bases; nucleotides not matched to a gene: 2. This CDR3 comprises 15 residues. CDR1 and CDR2 from the germline V gene are MGHRA and YSYEKL. The DNA of the CDR3 is TGCGCCAGCAGCCAGGGACAGAGCTCTGGAAACACCATATATTTT. The encoded protein is CASSQGQSSGNTIYF.

This sequence joins TRBV7-3 and TRBJ2-3, with D possibly matching TRBD1 (6 bases). The ends were cut back, 5 bases at V and 6 bases at J, with 12 bases in the middle. The CDR3 consists of 13 residues. Germline values: CDR1 SGHTA, CDR2 FQGTGA. CDR3 loop: CASSRTGLDTQYF. DNA of the CDR3: TGTGCCAGCAGCCGTACAGGGTTGGATACGCAGTATTTT.

The V gene is TRBV5-1, the J gene TRBJ1-6; D is uncertain. The CDR3 runs 18 residues. Trimming pared 1 base from V and 7 bases from J, leaving 21 bases between. CDR1 and CDR2 (germline): SGHRS, YFSETQ. In DNA form, the CDR3 reads TGCGCCAGCAGCTTGAGGCCGATCGGGGTGGCAGAAAATTCACCCCTCCACTTT. Protein product: CASSLRPIGVAENSPLHF.

The V gene is TRBV29-1, the J gene TRBJ2-3; D gene uncertain. CDR3 length: 11 amino acids. CDR1 and CDR2 from the germline V gene are SQVTM and ANQGSEA. V dropped 5 bases and J dropped 4 bases, with 7 bases sitting between them. The chain's CDR3 is CSVNEADTQYF. DNA for the CDR3: TGCAGCGTTAACGAGGCAGATACGCAGTATTTT.

V gene TRBV5-4 combines with J gene TRBJ1-2, with a tentative D call TRBD1 (5 bases). Germline V gene sequence: CDR1 SGHNT, CDR2 YYREEE (reference sequence). The ends were cut back, 0 bases at V and 5 bases at J, with 14 bases in the middle. This CDR3 has 15 residues. The CDR3 protein is CASSLGQQMGYGYTF. The CDR3 bases are TGTGCCAGCAGCTTGGGACAGCAAATGGGGTATGGCTACACCTTC.